This TCR beta chain was recorded in a study of cytomegalovirus exposure and HLA in healthy donors. General study results and limits: Across donors, sequencing depth was assumed by presence/absence analyses to be roughly uniform. At a 0.05 false discovery rate, a later analysis found some 17,000 TCR beta sequences to be associated with HLA alleles.

PCR employed 60 Vbeta and 13 Jbeta primers. Profiling relied on immunoSEQ multiplex PCR, and the TCRdb table lists in-frame clones only, not all of them. The sample lists over 150,000 clones; 77% were seen once. About this clone itself: Antigen specificity is unknown.

The germline CDR1 and CDR2 sequences are SGHAT and FQNNGV. V shed 4 bases and J shed 5 bases, with 14 bases lying between them. This CDR3 comprises 14 residues. The material sequenced was PBMCs. The rearrangement uses TRBV11-2 and TRBJ2-5; D gene unclear. This clonotype originated in a woman aged 30 to 39 in good health and CMV-seropositive. CDR3 residues: CASSSAQFWETQYF. DNA for the CDR3: TGTGCCAGCAGCTCAGCGCAGTTTTGGGAGACCCAGTACTTC. The full variable domain, its missing parts supplied by reference TRBV11-2 and TRBJ2-5, is EAGVAQSPRYKIIEKRQSVAFWCNPISGHATLYWYQQILGQGPKLLIQFQNNGVVDDSQLPKDRFSAERLKGVDSTLKIQPAKLEDSAVYLCASSSAQFWETQYFGPGTRLLVL.